This T cell receptor (beta chain) comes out of a study of blood T cell repertoires in COVID-19. Study in general: COVID-19 samples from acute and convalescent phases originated in the United States, Italy and Spain.

V was pared by 5 bases and J by 6 bases, with 11 bases of the junction left unmatched. The CDR3 sequence is 16 residues long. Germline V gene lookup returns CDR1 MNHEY and CDR2 SMNVEV (reference sequence). This table comes from immunoSEQ multiplex PCR, and its TCRdb copy is limited to in-frame clones, with some not included. Among some 110,000 clones listed, roughly 80% were seen once. The clonotype comes from a woman aged 80 or older with active or convalescent COVID-19. Sequences were obtained from peripheral blood. This sequence joins TRBV27 and TRBJ1-2, with 11 bases matching TRBD1. The CDR3 loop reads CASSPRGPGQGDGYTF. For the CDR3, the DNA is TGTGCCAGCAGTCCAAGGGGACCGGGACAGGGGGATGGCTACACCTTC.